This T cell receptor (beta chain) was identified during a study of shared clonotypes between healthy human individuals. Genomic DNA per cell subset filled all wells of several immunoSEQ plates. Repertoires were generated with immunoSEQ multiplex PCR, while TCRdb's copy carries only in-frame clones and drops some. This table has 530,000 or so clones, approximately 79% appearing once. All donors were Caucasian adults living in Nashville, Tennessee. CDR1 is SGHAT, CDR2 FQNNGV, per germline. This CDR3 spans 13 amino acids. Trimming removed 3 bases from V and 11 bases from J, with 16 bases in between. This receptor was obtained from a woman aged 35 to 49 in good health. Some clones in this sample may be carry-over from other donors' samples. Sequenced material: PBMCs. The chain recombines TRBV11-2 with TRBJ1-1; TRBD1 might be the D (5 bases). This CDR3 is CASSFGAISWAFF. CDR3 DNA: TGTGCCAGCAGCTTTGGGGCAATCAGTTGGGCTTTCTTT.